The T cell receptor (beta chain) described here comes from a study of metastatic and nonmetastatic thyroid tumors. About the study: Repertoires from blood and tumor or nodule tissue of malignant and benign thyroid patients were compared. Whole-study findings and limits: TCR beta diversity was reportedly significantly higher in malignant thyroid tumors than benign nodules, in blood and tumor.

Original methodology: A papillary thyroid cancer distant-metastasis classifier was built from CDR3 differences across clinicopathological groups. TCRdb redid the clone calls on the PCR reads using MiXCR. None of the V and J calls come from the authors' own analysis; TCRdb made them. Of about 30,000 clones listed, roughly 25% were seen once; the top ten hold 9% to 10%. All patients reached thyroid surgery having received no treatment beforehand. This clone appeared many times. What it binds is not known. The V gene's germline CDR1 is SGHTS and CDR2 YDEGEE. V shed 4 bases, J shed 7 bases, and the junction held 5 bases outside the gene matches. This CDR3 is built from 13 residues.

This clonotype originated in a female donor with papillary thyroid cancer or a benign thyroid nodule (not recorded which). Some clones in this sample may be carry-over from other donors' samples. The chain uses TRBV5-8 and TRBJ1-5, with TRBD1 identical over 7 bases. The sequencing input was blood. For the CDR3, the DNA is TGTGCCAGCAGCCCCGGACAGGCCCAGCCCCAGCATTTT. Translation gives CASSPGQAQPQHF.